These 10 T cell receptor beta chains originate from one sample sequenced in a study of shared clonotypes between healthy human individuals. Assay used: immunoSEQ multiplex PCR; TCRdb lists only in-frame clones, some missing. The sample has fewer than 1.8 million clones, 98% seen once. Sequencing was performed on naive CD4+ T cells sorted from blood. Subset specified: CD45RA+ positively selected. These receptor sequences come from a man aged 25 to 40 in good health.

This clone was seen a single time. The CDR3 loop is CASSPQTGSGYGYTF. For the CDR3, the DNA is TGTGCCAGCTCACCCCAGACAGGGTCGGGCTATGGCTACACCTTC. The J gene is TRBJ1-2, the V gene TRBV18; TRBD1 agrees at 7 bases. The CDR3 has 15 residues. Germline V gene lookup returns CDR1 KGHSH and CDR2 LQKENI. V lost 3 bases, J lost 4 bases, and 8 bases stayed unmatched.

The DNA of the CDR3 is TGTGCCAGCAGCTTGAGGGCAGGGGGCGGGCAGCCCCAGCATTTT. This gives the protein CASSLRAGGGQPQHF. This chain connects TRBV5-6 to TRBJ1-5; 8 nucleotides match TRBD1. The germline V gene encodes CDR1 SGHDT and CDR2 YYEEEE. This CDR3 is built from 15 residues. The V gene end was trimmed by 1 base and the J gene end by 7 bases; junction bases not matched to a gene: 7.

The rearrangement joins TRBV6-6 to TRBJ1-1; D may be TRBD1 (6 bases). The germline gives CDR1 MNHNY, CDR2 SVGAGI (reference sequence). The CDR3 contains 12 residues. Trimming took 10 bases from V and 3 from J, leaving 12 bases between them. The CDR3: CATWRTDTEAFF. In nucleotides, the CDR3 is TGTGCCACCTGGAGGACAGACACTGAAGCTTTCTTT.

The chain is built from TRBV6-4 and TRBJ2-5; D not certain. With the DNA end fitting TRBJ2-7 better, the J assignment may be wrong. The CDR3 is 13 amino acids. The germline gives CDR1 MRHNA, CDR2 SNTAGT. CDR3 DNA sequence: TGTGCCAGCATCCCGGGTTTCAACTACGAGCAGTACTTC. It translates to CASIPGFNYEQYF.

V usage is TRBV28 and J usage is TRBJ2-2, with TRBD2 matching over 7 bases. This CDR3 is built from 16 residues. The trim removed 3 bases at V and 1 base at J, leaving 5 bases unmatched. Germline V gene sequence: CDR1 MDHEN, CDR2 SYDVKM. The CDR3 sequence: CASSFPSGMNTGELFF. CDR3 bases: TGTGCCAGCAGTTTCCCCAGCGGGATGAACACCGGGGAGCTGTTTTTT.

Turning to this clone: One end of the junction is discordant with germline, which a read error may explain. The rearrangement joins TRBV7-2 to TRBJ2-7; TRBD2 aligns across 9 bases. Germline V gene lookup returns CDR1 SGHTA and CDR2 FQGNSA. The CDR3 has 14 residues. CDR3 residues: CASSVAGDDYEQYF. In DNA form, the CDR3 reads TGTGCCAGCAGCGTAGCGGGAGACGACTACGAGCAGTACTTC.

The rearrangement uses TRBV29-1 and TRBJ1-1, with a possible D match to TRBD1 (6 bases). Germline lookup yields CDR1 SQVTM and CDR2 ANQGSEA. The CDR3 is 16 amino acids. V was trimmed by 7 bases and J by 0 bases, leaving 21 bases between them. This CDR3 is CSGTRGATRLNTEAFF. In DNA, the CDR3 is TGCAGCGGAACTCGGGGGGCGACCCGTCTGAACACTGAAGCTTTCTTT.

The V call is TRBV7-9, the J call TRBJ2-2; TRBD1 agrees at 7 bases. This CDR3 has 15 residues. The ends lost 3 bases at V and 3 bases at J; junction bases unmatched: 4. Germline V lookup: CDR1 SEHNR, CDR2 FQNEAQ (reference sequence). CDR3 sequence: CASSFRDSYTGELFF. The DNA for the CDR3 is TGTGCCAGCAGCTTCCGGGACAGCTACACCGGGGAGCTGTTTTTT.

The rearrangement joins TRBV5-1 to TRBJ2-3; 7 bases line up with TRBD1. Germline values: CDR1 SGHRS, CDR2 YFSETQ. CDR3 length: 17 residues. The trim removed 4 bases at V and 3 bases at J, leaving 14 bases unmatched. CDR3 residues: CASSLLLTGTATDTQYF. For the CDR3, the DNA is TGCGCCAGCAGCCTATTACTTACCGGGACAGCAACAGATACGCAGTATTTT.

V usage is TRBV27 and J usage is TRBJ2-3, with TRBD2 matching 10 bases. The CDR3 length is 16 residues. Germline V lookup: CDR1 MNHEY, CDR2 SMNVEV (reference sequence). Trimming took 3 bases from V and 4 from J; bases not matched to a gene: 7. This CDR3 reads CASSFLSGRVPDTQYF. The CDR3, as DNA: TGTGCCAGCAGTTTTCTCAGCGGGAGGGTTCCAGATACGCAGTATTTT.